This T cell receptor beta chain stems from a study of cytomegalovirus exposure and HLA in healthy donors. General study results and limits: Researchers catalogued some 160 TCR beta chains as cytomegalovirus-associated. Further analysis was carried out later, and it showed several of the most significant clusters appearing linked to common viral pathogens.

Looked up from germline, CDR1 is MNHNS and CDR2 is SASEGT. The germline V and J ends were trimmed by 4 bases and 5 bases, with 17 bases remaining between them. This CDR3 contains 15 residues. 60 Vbeta and 13 Jbeta primers were used in PCR. The assay was immunoSEQ multiplex PCR, and TCRdb's table has in-frame clones only and misses some. The sample data list some 200,000 clones. Healthy bone marrow donors supplied every sample. Concerning this clone itself: Its antigen is unidentified.

V usage is TRBV6-1 and J usage is TRBJ2-5; D may be TRBD1 (5 bases). This TCR was sampled from a man aged 30 to 39 in good health and CMV-seronegative. Sequencing was performed on PBMCs. The CDR3 DNA follows: TGTGCCAGCAGTGCCGGACACCTAAACAAGGAGACCCAGTACTTC. Translated: CASSAGHLNKETQYF.